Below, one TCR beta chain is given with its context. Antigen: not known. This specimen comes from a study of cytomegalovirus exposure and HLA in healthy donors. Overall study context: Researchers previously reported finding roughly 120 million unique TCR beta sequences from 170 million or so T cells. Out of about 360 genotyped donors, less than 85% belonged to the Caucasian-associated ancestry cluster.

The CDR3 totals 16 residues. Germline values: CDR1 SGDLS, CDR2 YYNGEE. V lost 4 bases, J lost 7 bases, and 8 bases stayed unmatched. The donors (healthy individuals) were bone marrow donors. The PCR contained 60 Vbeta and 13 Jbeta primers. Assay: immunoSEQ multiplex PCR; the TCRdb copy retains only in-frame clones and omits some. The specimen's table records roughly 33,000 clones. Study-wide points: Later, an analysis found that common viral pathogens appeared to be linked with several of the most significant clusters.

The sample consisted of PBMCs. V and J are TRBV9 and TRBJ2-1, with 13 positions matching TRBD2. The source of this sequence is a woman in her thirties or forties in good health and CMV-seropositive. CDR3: CASSPLTSGRRNEQFF. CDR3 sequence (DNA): TGTGCCAGCAGCCCCTTGACTAGCGGGAGGAGAAATGAGCAGTTCTTC.